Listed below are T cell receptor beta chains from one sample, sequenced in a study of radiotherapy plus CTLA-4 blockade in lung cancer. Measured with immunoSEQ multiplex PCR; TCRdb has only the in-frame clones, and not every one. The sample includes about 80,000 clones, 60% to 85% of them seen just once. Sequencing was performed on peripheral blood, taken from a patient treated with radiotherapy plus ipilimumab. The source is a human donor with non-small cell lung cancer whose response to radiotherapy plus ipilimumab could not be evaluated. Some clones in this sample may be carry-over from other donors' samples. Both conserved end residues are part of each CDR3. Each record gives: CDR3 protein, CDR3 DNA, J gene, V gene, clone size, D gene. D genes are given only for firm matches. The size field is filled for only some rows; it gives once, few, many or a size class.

CATGWRGAYYEQYF | TGTGCCACCGGATGGCGGGGGGCCTACTACGAGCAGTACTTC | TRBJ2-7 | TRBV6-5 | NA | TRBD2
CASSSPGQGYYEQYF | TGTGCCAGCAGCTCTCCGGGACAGGGGTATTACGAGCAGTACTTC | TRBJ2-7 | TRBV5-4 | NA | TRBD1
CASSKTLSSYNEQFF | TGCGCCAGCAGCAAGACTCTGAGCTCCTACAATGAGCAGTTCTTC | TRBJ2-1 | TRBV5-1 | NA | NA
CASSQERGGGEQYF | TGCGCCAGCAGCCAAGAAAGGGGAGGGGGCGAGCAGTACTTC | TRBJ2-7 | TRBV4-1 | NA | NA
CASSDKRQGAGPQHF | TGCGCCAGCAGTGACAAACGACAGGGCGCTGGGCCCCAGCATTTT | TRBJ1-5 | TRBV10-1 | NA | TRBD1
CASTLPGSRGNTIYF | TGTGCCAGCACCCTCCCGGGGTCGCGTGGAAACACCATATATTTT | TRBJ1-3 | TRBV7-2 | few | NA
CAIRLALVGKDDEQYF | TGTGCCATCCGACTAGCCTTAGTGGGGAAGGATGACGAGCAGTACTTC | TRBJ2-7 | TRBV10-3 | NA | TRBD2
CATSRTGYYGYTF | TGTGCCACCAGCAGAACAGGCTATTATGGCTACACCTTC | TRBJ1-2 | TRBV15 | NA | NA
CASSLGYTGQGETQYF | TGCGCCAGCAGCTTGGGATACACAGGGCAGGGAGAGACCCAGTACTTC | TRBJ2-5 | TRBV5-1 | NA | NA
CASSFLFSYEQYF | TGCGCCAGCAGCTTCCTCTTCTCCTACGAGCAGTACTTC | TRBJ2-7 | TRBV5-1 | NA | NA
CASSPGGQGFYNEQFF | TGCGCCAGCAGCCCTGGAGGGCAGGGCTTCTACAATGAGCAGTTCTTC | TRBJ2-1 | TRBV4-1 | few | NA
CASTQGITQPQHF | TGTGCCAGCACTCAGGGAATAACTCAGCCCCAGCATTTT | TRBJ1-5 | TRBV2 | NA | NA
CASSTWDRNGYEQYF | TGTGCCAGCAGTACCTGGGACAGAAACGGATACGAGCAGTACTTC | TRBJ2-7 | TRBV7-9 | NA | TRBD1
CASSMQGEETQYF | TGTGCCAGCAGCATGCAAGGGGAAGAGACCCAGTACTTC | TRBJ2-5 | TRBV5-4 | NA | NA
CASSTEPHTEAFF | TGTGCCAGCTCCACAGAACCTCACACTGAAGCTTTCTTT | TRBJ1-1 | TRBV6-1 | NA | NA